This TCR beta chain is from a study of T-cell memory formation after mild COVID-19. Study-wide results and limits: Proof of SARS-CoV-2 specificity was absent for the second-wave clones that crested on day 37. There were some responding clones in pre-infection memory, which suggested that cross-reactive memory had joined. CD4/CD8 balance held among clones contracting day 15 to 85, and later expanders leaned CD4+.

The ends lost 3 bases at V and 2 bases at J; junction bases unmatched: 4. Germline V gives CDR1 SGHTA, CDR2 FQGNSA. The CDR3 contains 14 residues. This clonotype turned up a few times. The antigen is not known. Libraries for TCRalpha and TCRbeta carried sample barcodes and unique molecular identifiers via 5'RACE. TCRdb reprocessed the 5' RACE reads with MiXCR, giving one entry per CDR3 protein. The data hold around 440,000 distinct CDR3 sequences, with roughly 18% observed a single time. The sequenced sample was PBMCs or a T cell subset sorted from them (not recorded which). J is TRBJ2-7 and V is TRBV7-2; 7 bases fit TRBD2. This sequence originates from an adult woman who had mild COVID-19 (a few samples of this study predate the infection). Cell type and time point are not known. CDR3 region: CASSFGRETYEQYF. Written as DNA, the CDR3 is TGTGCCAGCAGCTTCGGGCGGGAGACCTACGAGCAGTACTTC.